The 21 T cell receptor beta chains below all came from one sample that was sequenced in a study of regulatory T cells in long-lasting Graves disease. Relying on iRepertoire HTBI primers and Arm-PCR of CDR3 regions, the team built TCR beta libraries. TCRdb re-called the multiplex PCR reads with MiXCR, one entry per CDR3 protein. The data hold 390,000 or so distinct CDR3 sequences, with 10% to 15% observed a single time. The time point here: newly diagnosed GD, antithyroid drugs for less than 3 months. Following extraction of RNA from PBMCs, that RNA was used to make the TCR library. This sample also belongs to another study, concerning T cells in Graves' hyperthyroidism and ophthalmopathy.

The material sequenced was peripheral blood mononuclear cells (PBMCs), taken at new diagnosis, from a patient treated with antithyroid drugs. Receptors were obtained from a young woman with Graves disease.

This clonotype was counted many times. The rearrangement uses TRBV18 and TRBJ1-2, with 8 bases identical to TRBD1. The germline V gene encodes CDR1 KGHSH and CDR2 LQKENI. V lost 4 bases and J lost 3; bases outside the gene matches: 4. This CDR3 is built from 14 residues. Here the CDR3 DNA reads TGTGCCAGCTCACTCCTACAGGGGGACTATGGCTACACCTTC. This translates into CASSLLQGDYGYTF.

This clonotype was recorded many times. V is TRBV3-1 and J is TRBJ1-2, with D perhaps matching TRBD1 (6 bases). The CDR3 is 18 amino acids. V was pared by 0 bases and J by 8 bases, with 25 bases between. CDR1 is LGHDT and CDR2 is YNNKEL in the germline V gene (reference sequence). The CDR3 reads CASSQDSQGLGGPMGYTF. The CDR3 region has the DNA TGTGCCAGCAGCCAAGATTCGCAGGGGCTTGGGGGACCTATGGGCTACACCTTC.

This clonotype was seen at least ten times. The chain employs TRBV6-1 and TRBJ1-1, with unresolved D. Trimming stripped 7 bases from V and 2 bases from J, with 17 bases between. The CDR3 is 15 amino acids. Per germline, CDR1 MNHNS and CDR2 SASEGT. The DNA for the CDR3 is TGTGCCAGCACCCCCTCAAGGCTCCGAAACACTGAAGCTTTCTTT. This translates into CASTPSRLRNTEAFF.

This clonotype turned up a few times. This chain connects TRBV7-2 to TRBJ2-1; D is undetermined. The length of the CDR3 is 12 residues. Germline lookup yields CDR1 SGHTA and CDR2 FQGNSA. V lost 1 base and J lost 11, with 9 bases in between. CDR3 nucleotide sequence: TGTGCCAGCAGCTTAGTTGCGAGGAAGCAGTTCTTC. Its translation is CASSLVARKQFF.

This clonotype occurred a few times. The DNA for the CDR3 is TGTGCCAGCAGCTCCACGGAGACCAAGGAGCAGTACTTC. Protein: CASSSTETKEQYF. The rearrangement joins TRBV11-2 to TRBJ2-7; D is unclear. The CDR3 contains 13 residues. The germline CDR1 and CDR2 sequences are SGHAT and FQNNGV. The ends were cut back, 4 bases at V and 7 bases at J, with 14 bases in the middle.

This clonotype was seen ten or more times. The chain employs TRBV6-2 or TRBV6-3 and TRBJ1-1; unclear D gene. Germline CDR1 reads MNHEY; CDR2 reads SVGEGT. V was cut by 6 bases and J by 3 bases, with 11 bases left in between. This CDR3 is 13 amino acids long. Here the CDR3 DNA reads TGTGCCAGCAGGACCTTCGCCGACACTGAAGCTTTCTTT. Its protein product is CASRTFADTEAFF.

V usage is TRBV20-1 and J usage is TRBJ2-2; 9 nucleotides match TRBD2. V shed 4 bases, J shed 6 bases, and the junction held 9 bases outside the gene matches. Looked up from germline, CDR1 is DFQATT and CDR2 is SNEGSKA (reference sequence). The CDR3 covers 15 residues. The CDR3 region has the DNA TGCAGTGCTACTGTAGCGGGGGTTAGGGCCGGGGAGCTGTTTTTT. Encoded protein: CSATVAGVRAGELFF.

About this clonotype itself: The junction shows a germline mismatch at one end, possibly a read error. The chain couples TRBV29-1 to TRBJ1-1, with D hard to call. CDR1 is SQVTM and CDR2 is ANQGSEA in the germline V gene. The CDR3 runs to 17 residues. CDR3 in amino acids: CSVEVIKFKTGSNEAFF. In nucleotides, the CDR3 is TGCAGCGTCGAAGTCATTAAGTTTAAAACTGGGTCGAATGAAGCTTTCTTT.

This clonotype was picked up many times. In nucleotides, the CDR3 is TGTGCCAGCAGCTTGGGACTAGCGGGGGCCCCCTACGAGCAGTACGTC. It is translated as CASSLGLAGAPYEQYV. The V gene is TRBV7-3, the J gene TRBJ2-7; 14 nucleotides match TRBD2. V was pared by 3 bases and J by 2 bases, with 3 bases of the junction left unmatched. Germline values: CDR1 SGHTA, CDR2 FQGTGA. The CDR3 is 16 amino acids.

This chain connects TRBV4-3 to TRBJ2-1, with D unclear. V was pared by 2 bases and J by 6 bases, with 8 bases between. Germline V lookup: CDR1 LGHNA, CDR2 YSLEER. This CDR3 is built from 13 residues. CDR3 loop: CASSQTVVNEQFF. CDR3 nucleotides: TGCGCCAGCAGCCAAACTGTCGTCAATGAGCAGTTCTTC.

This clonotype was counted many times. The chain combines TRBV12-3 or TRBV12-4 with TRBJ1-3; D not resolved. V lost 6 bases, J lost 0 bases, and 9 bases lay in between. The CDR3 loop spans 14 amino acids. Here the CDR3 DNA reads TGTGCCAGCAGGGGAGGTAGCTCTGGAAACACCATATATTTT. It is translated as CASRGGSSGNTIYF.

This clonotype was picked up many times. The V and J genes are TRBV20-1 and TRBJ2-7; 8 bases are shared with TRBD2. Unmatched junction bases numbered 12, after V lost 3 bases and J lost 2 bases. The CDR3 runs to 16 residues. Germline V gene sequence: CDR1 DFQATT, CDR2 SNEGSKA (reference sequence). The CDR3 region is CSASVPGGEVPYEQYF. The CDR3 nucleotides are TGCAGTGCTAGCGTCCCGGGGGGGGAGGTCCCCTACGAGCAGTACTTC.

The rearrangement joins TRBV7-9 to TRBJ2-5; TRBD2 matches 9 bases. The CDR3 loop spans 14 amino acids. V was clipped by 5 bases and J by 2 bases; unmatched bases: 3. Germline CDR1 reads SEHNR; CDR2 reads FQNEAQ (reference sequence). The CDR3 nucleotides read TGTGCCAGCAGCCAGGGACTAGCACAAGAGACCCAGTACTTC. Protein sequence: CASSQGLAQETQYF.

The chain joins TRBV12-5 to TRBJ2-1, with TRBD2 matching over 9 bases. Germline V gives CDR1 LGHNT, CDR2 FRNRAP. The trim removed 7 bases at V and 8 bases at J, leaving 6 bases unmatched. This CDR3 region has 13 residues. The CDR3 spells CASAMGTSYEQFF. CDR3 coding DNA: TGTGCTAGTGCCATGGGGACTAGCTATGAGCAGTTCTTC.

In its sample, this clonotype was seen a few times. This chain links TRBV27 with TRBJ2-1, with 14 bases identical to TRBD2. CDR1 is MNHEY and CDR2 is SMNVEV in the germline V gene (reference sequence). Trimming took 3 bases from V and 10 from J; bases not matched to a gene: 2. This CDR3 is 14 amino acids long. The CDR3 DNA follows: TGTGCCAGCAGTTTGGGACTAGCGGGGGCGGAGCAGTTCTTC. It yields the protein CASSLGLAGAEQFF.

This clonotype was seen repeatedly, ten times or more. The chain joins TRBV5-1 to TRBJ2-5; no clear D. Per the germline V gene, CDR1 is SGHRS and CDR2 is YFSETQ. The CDR3 consists of 13 residues. The V end lost 3 bases, the J end lost 1 base, and 7 bases lay between the germline ends. The DNA for the CDR3 is TGCGCCAGCAGCTCCGGTTCCCAAGAGACCCAGTACTTC. Translating it yields CASSSGSQETQYF.

This clonotype was picked up many times. This chain connects TRBV28 to TRBJ1-2, with D hard to call. Germline lookup yields CDR1 MDHEN and CDR2 SYDVKM. The CDR3 is 12 amino acids. V was trimmed by 8 bases and J by 6 bases, leaving 13 bases between them. The CDR3 bases are TGTGCCAGCTCCCGCGGCCTGGATGGCTACACCTTC. Its translation is CASSRGLDGYTF.

This clonotype was seen ten or more times. The V gene is TRBV7-2, the J gene TRBJ2-1; D gene unclear. The V gene's germline CDR1 is SGHTA and CDR2 FQGNSA. The germline V and J ends were trimmed by 0 bases and 8 bases, with 8 bases remaining between them. The CDR3 is made up of 13 amino acids. The CDR3 spells CASSLAERYEQFF. Written as DNA, the CDR3 is TGTGCCAGCAGCTTAGCGGAGCGCTATGAGCAGTTCTTC.

This clonotype was seen repeatedly, ten times or more. The chain links TRBV7-9 to TRBJ2-5; unclear D gene. Germline CDR1 and CDR2: SEHNR and FQNEAQ (reference sequence). The CDR3 has 14 amino acids. V was shortened by 7 bases and J by 2 bases, with 14 bases between the two germline ends. In DNA form, the CDR3 reads TGTGCCAGCAAACCTCCCCTGGAGCAAGAGACCCAGTACTTC. It specifies CASKPPLEQETQYF. The whole variable domain, remainder taken from reference TRBV7-9 and TRBJ2-5, is DTGVSQNPRHKITKRGQNVTFRCDPISEHNRLYWYRQTLGQGPEFLTYFQNEAQLEKSRLLSDRFSAERPKGSFSTLEIQRTEQGDSAMYLCASKPPLEQETQYFGPGTRLLVL.

This clonotype was picked up a small number of times. This rearrangement joins TRBV7-8 to TRBJ2-7; unclear D gene. The germline V gene has CDR1 SGHVS and CDR2 FQNEAQ. CDR3 length: 15 amino acids. Trimming shortened V by 3 bases and J by 2 bases, and 14 bases separated the two germline ends. The DNA for the CDR3 is TGTGCCAGCAGCTTGTTGTATGGCTCGACCTACGAGCAGTACGTC. This translates into CASSLLYGSTYEQYV.

This clonotype was recorded a few times. A much more abundant neighbour one base away suggests this may be a read error. The chain recombines TRBV11-3 with TRBJ2-1; 9 nucleotides line up with TRBD2. J gave up 9 bases and V 8 bases, and 14 bases lay outside the gene matches. The CDR3 contains 15 residues. The germline V gene encodes CDR1 SGHNT and CDR2 YENEEA. The CDR3 nucleotides read TGTGCCAGCGGCCGCGGGGGGGTACGCGGTCTTGAGCAGTTCTTC. Its protein product is CASGRGGVRGLEQFF.